The present T cell receptor (beta chain) was sequenced within a study of T cells in Graves' hyperthyroidism and ophthalmopathy. As for this clonotype: Antigen specificity is unknown.

Amplified TCR beta CDR3 regions came from RNA transcripts. An initial round of RT-PCR targeting the TCR CDR3 relied on the HTBI primer set. In TCRdb, the multiplex PCR reads were re-called with MiXCR into one record per CDR3 protein. The sample records about 700,000 distinct CDR3 sequences, just under 45% being singletons. Study observations and caveats: The model identified upcoming ophthalmopathy a median approximately 6.5 months ahead of onset. Most clonotypes expanded in thyroid above 0.001 were likewise present in blood.

Trimming at V came to 6 bases and at J to 3 bases, leaving 8 bases not matched to a gene. The germline gives CDR1 SGHVS, CDR2 FQNEAQ. The CDR3 covers 15 residues. Diagnostic assessment was based on clinical symptoms, serum thyroxine and TRAb, thyroid ultrasound and orbital computed tomography. This receptor was identified in an adult man with Graves' disease, either hyperthyroidism or ophthalmopathy (not recorded which). The sample consisted of peripheral blood or thyroid tissue (not recorded which). This chain uses TRBV7-8 with TRBJ2-7, with TRBD2 matching over 10 bases. Here the CDR3 reads CASSYSGTSVYEQYF. As DNA, the CDR3 is TGTGCCAGCAGTTACTCCGGGACTAGCGTCTACGAGCAGTACTTC.